The entry below gives a single TCR beta chain sequence along with its context. The antigen remains unidentified. Each TCR beta library was made by quantitative 5'-RACE that incorporated molecular barcodes. Via MiXCR, TCRdb re-called the 5' RACE reads, giving one row per CDR3 protein. The sample includes roughly 250,000 distinct CDR3 sequences, 8.6% of them seen just once. This specimen comes from a study of CD8 T cells in ankylosing spondylitis. General study points: CD8+ by phenotype, disease-linked clones were relatively rare in peripheral blood.

The CDR3 totals 17 residues. Germline V gene lookup returns CDR1 SGHAT and CDR2 FQNNGV. The ends lost 5 bases at V and 2 bases at J; junction bases unmatched: 8. The chain combines TRBV11-2 with TRBJ2-7; 14 bases are shared with TRBD2. The sequence derives from a male donor with ankylosing spondylitis or in good health (not recorded which). Sequencing used blood, either unsorted or a sorted T cell fraction (not recorded which). This CDR3 is CASSPGLAGGPTYEQYF. The CDR3 DNA reads as TGTGCCAGCAGCCCCGGACTAGCGGGAGGCCCAACCTACGAGCAGTACTTC.